This T cell receptor beta chain was captured in a study of CD8+ T cells in alopecia areata. Study-level information: Treated patients received oral tofacitinib, 5 to 10 mg twice daily. Findings of the study overall: Significant decreases in scalp clonality and expanded CD8+ clones followed tofacitinib treatment.

The CDR3 spans 15 residues. Germline CDR1 reads SQVTM; CDR2 reads ANQGSEA. Trimming cost V 5 bases and J 1 base; bases outside gene matches: 7. Following RNA extraction, reverse transcription yielded cDNA that acted as the sequencing template. Libraries were prepared by immunoSEQ multiplex PCR; TCRdb keeps only in-frame clonotypes and omits some of them. The data hold approximately 200,000 clones, with around 56% observed a single time. This clone is a singleton in its sample. Its antigen remains unknown. Treatment of the sample: oral pan-JAK inhibitor, 5-10 mg twice daily. The TCR comes from a human donor with alopecia areata. The specimen comprised CD4+ T cells sorted from blood, sampled at week 4, from a patient treated with tofacitinib. The chain has TRBV29-1 and TRBJ2-7, with 11 bases matching TRBD2. CDR3 sequence: CSVLSGTSGSYEQYF. The CDR3 nucleotides are TGCAGCGTTTTATCCGGGACTAGCGGATCCTACGAGCAGTACTTC.